The rows below give T cell receptor beta chains drawn from one sample of a study of blood T cell repertoires in COVID-19. Here immunoSEQ multiplex PCR was the method, and the copy in TCRdb shows in-frame clones only, minus some. The sample has around 460,000 clones; 85% to 90% are singletons. Sequencing used peripheral blood. Receptors originate from a man between 18 and 35 years old with COVID-19, enrolled during active disease. Both conserved end residues are part of each CDR3. Each record gives: CDR3 DNA, CDR3 protein, J gene, V gene, clone size, D gene. A D gene is named only where the DNA matches it firmly. Clone size is given for some rows only: seen once, a few or many times, or a class if the clone is expanded.

cdr3_nt: TGCGCCAGCAGCTTTAGCGGGGCCACAGATACGCAGTATTTT; cdr3_aa: CASSFSGATDTQYF; j_call: TRBJ2-3; v_call: TRBV5-1; clone_size: NA; d_call: TRBD2
cdr3_nt: TGTGCCTGGACGCCGGCGGCTGGAAACACCATATATTTT; cdr3_aa: CAWTPAAGNTIYF; j_call: TRBJ1-3; v_call: TRBV30; clone_size: NA; d_call: NA
cdr3_nt: TGTGCCAGCAGTAACTCACCTAACTATGGCTACACCTTC; cdr3_aa: CASSNSPNYGYTF; j_call: TRBJ1-2; v_call: TRBV11-3; clone_size: NA; d_call: NA
cdr3_nt: TGTGCCAGCAGGGAGACAGGGGGCGCGAACTATGGCTACACCTTC; cdr3_aa: CASRETGGANYGYTF; j_call: TRBJ1-2; v_call: TRBV6-5; clone_size: NA; d_call: TRBD1
cdr3_nt: TGTGCCAGCAGCTTGGGGACAGTGTTACACTTC; cdr3_aa: CASSLGTVLHF; j_call: TRBJ2-4; v_call: TRBV7-8; clone_size: NA; d_call: TRBD1
cdr3_nt: TGTGCCAGCAGTCTACAGGGGGTCAAAAACATTCAGTACTTC; cdr3_aa: CASSLQGVKNIQYF; j_call: TRBJ2-4; v_call: TRBV6-6; clone_size: NA; d_call: TRBD1
cdr3_nt: TGTGCCAGTACTTGGGGACAGGGGTCTACAAACGAGCAGTACTTC; cdr3_aa: CASTWGQGSTNEQYF; j_call: TRBJ2-7; v_call: TRBV6-5; clone_size: NA; d_call: TRBD1
cdr3_nt: TGCAGTGCTAGTAATTCCCCGAGCCCCGACAACGAGCAGTACTTC; cdr3_aa: CSASNSPSPDNEQYF; j_call: TRBJ2-7; v_call: TRBV20-1; clone_size: NA; d_call: NA
cdr3_nt: TGCGCCAGCAGTGGGGGGGTCCAATCCGATACGCAGTATTTT; cdr3_aa: CASSGGVQSDTQYF; j_call: TRBJ2-3; v_call: TRBV10-1; clone_size: NA; d_call: NA
cdr3_nt: TGTGCCAGCAGCGTAGCGGTAGCGGGAGTGGGTGAGCAGTACTTC; cdr3_aa: CASSVAVAGVGEQYF; j_call: TRBJ2-7; v_call: TRBV9; clone_size: NA; d_call: TRBD2
cdr3_nt: TGTGCCAGCAGCCAAGGGGACAGAGTCAAACCCTCCTATAATTCACCCCTCCACTTT; cdr3_aa: CASSQGDRVKPSYNSPLHF; j_call: TRBJ1-6; v_call: TRBV3-1/TRBV3-2; clone_size: NA; d_call: TRBD1
cdr3_nt: TGTGCCAGCAGTGAAGCCCGGGGGGGGAGTGGTCAGCCCCAGCATTTT; cdr3_aa: CASSEARGGSGQPQHF; j_call: TRBJ1-5; v_call: TRBV2; clone_size: NA; d_call: NA
cdr3_nt: TGTGCCAGCTCCGGGACAGGTTACCATCAGCCCCAGCATTTT; cdr3_aa: CASSGTGYHQPQHF; j_call: TRBJ1-5; v_call: TRBV27; clone_size: NA; d_call: TRBD1
cdr3_nt: TGTGCCAGCAGCCGCGAAAGCGGATACGAGCAGTACTTC; cdr3_aa: CASSRESGYEQYF; j_call: TRBJ2-7; v_call: TRBV6-5; clone_size: NA; d_call: NA
cdr3_nt: TGTGCCAGCAGCTTAACTAGCGGAGGCTACAATGAGCAGTTCTTC; cdr3_aa: CASSLTSGGYNEQFF; j_call: TRBJ2-1; v_call: TRBV7-3; clone_size: NA; d_call: NA
cdr3_nt: TGTGCCAGCAGGGACAGGGGCAGTCAGGCCCAGCATTTT; cdr3_aa: CASRDRGSQAQHF; j_call: TRBJ1-5; v_call: TRBV12-3/TRBV12-4; clone_size: NA; d_call: TRBD1
cdr3_nt: TGTGCCAGCAGCCCGACGCCGGGACAGGGGCTCGGAGCTTTCTTT; cdr3_aa: CASSPTPGQGLGAFF; j_call: TRBJ1-1; v_call: TRBV5-4; clone_size: NA; d_call: TRBD1
cdr3_nt: TGTGCCAGCAGCTTAGTAGAGCGTAGTCCCACCCATGGCTACACCTTC; cdr3_aa: CASSLVERSPTHGYTF; j_call: TRBJ1-2; v_call: TRBV7-9; clone_size: NA; d_call: NA
cdr3_nt: TGTGCCAGCAGCTTGGGTCTAGCGGGGGCCAGGAATGAGCAGTTCTTC; cdr3_aa: CASSLGLAGARNEQFF; j_call: TRBJ2-1; v_call: TRBV5-6; clone_size: NA; d_call: TRBD2
cdr3_nt: TGCGCCAGCAGCCAGGGACTTGGCACAGATACGCAGTATTTT; cdr3_aa: CASSQGLGTDTQYF; j_call: TRBJ2-3; v_call: TRBV4-1; clone_size: NA; d_call: NA
cdr3_nt: TGCGCCAGCAGCGGGGGACTAGCGGGCAATGAGCAGTTCTTC; cdr3_aa: CASSGGLAGNEQFF; j_call: TRBJ2-1; v_call: TRBV5-1; clone_size: once; d_call: TRBD2